This T cell receptor (beta chain) came from a study of beta chain features in type 1 diabetes. Study-wide background: Over all samples combined, over 85,000,000 sorted cells were examined.

As every portion of the isolated RNA was reverse transcribed, the sequencing read expressed TCRB transcripts. Repertoires were generated with immunoSEQ multiplex PCR, while TCRdb's copy carries only in-frame clones and drops some. The profile shows approximately 380,000 clones, over 12% of them singletons. Findings of the study overall: In all four CD4+ subsets, TCRB CDR3 length was significantly, moderately reduced in type 1 diabetes. Cells with high TCR expression could be over-represented by cDNA sequencing. VDJ junctions in type 1 diabetes patients carried more deletions and fewer insertions.

Trimming stripped 1 base from V and 2 bases from J, with 9 bases between. This CDR3 region has 14 residues. Germline lookup yields CDR1 SGHNT and CDR2 YENEEA. Comment on this clone: The target antigen is unknown.

This sequence originates from a woman in her late teens or twenties in good health. Sequencing was done on a sample of naive CD4+ T cells from blood. The J gene is TRBJ2-7, the V gene TRBV11-3; D call uncertain. Written as DNA, the CDR3 is TGTGCCAGCAGCTTAGCGGTGTCTCCCTACGAGCAGTACTTC. This translates into CASSLAVSPYEQYF.